The 17 T cell receptor beta chains reported below all come from one sample, sequenced in a study of early stage breast cancer tumors. The protocol was immunoSEQ multiplex PCR, while the TCRdb copy is restricted to in-frame clones and leaves out a portion. The table has tens of thousands of clones, roughly 73% seen once. Sequences were obtained from blood. These receptors originate from a person aged 35-50 years with breast cancer.

Turning to this clone: The same CDR3 arises from other DNA sequences in this sample as well. The gene calls are TRBV11-2 and TRBJ2-1, with 8 nucleotides matching TRBD2. The CDR3 sequence is 15 residues long. Germline V gene sequence: CDR1 SGHAT, CDR2 FQNNGV. V was pared by 0 bases and J by 3 bases, with 1 base of the junction left unmatched. CDR3 coding DNA: TGTGCCAGCAGCTTAGAAGCGGGAGACTACAATGAGCAGTTCTTC. Protein: CASSLEAGDYNEQFF.

The CDR3 nucleotides read TGTGCCAGCAGCCCACTCCCCTCAGGGACTAGCGCAGATACGCAGTATTTT. Amino acid sequence: CASSPLPSGTSADTQYF. V and J are TRBV7-9 and TRBJ2-3; TRBD2 agrees at 10 bases. CDR3 length: 17 amino acids. V trimming: 5 bases; J trimming: 4 bases; junction bases outside the gene matches: 12. CDR1 and CDR2 (germline): SEHNR, FQNEAQ (reference sequence).

The chain is built from TRBV7-8 and TRBJ2-5; TRBD2 matches 8 bases. Germline CDR1 and CDR2: SGHVS and FQNEAQ. CDR3 length: 15 residues. V was pared by 8 bases and J by 4 bases, with 12 bases of the junction left unmatched. Written as DNA, the CDR3 is TGTGCCAGCTTTCAGAGCGGGAGCATCGGAGAGACCCAGTACTTC. Its translation: CASFQSGSIGETQYF.

The chain joins TRBV21-1 to TRBJ2-7; TRBD1, the table's D call, was not compared with the DNA. TRBV21-1 is classified as a pseudogene. This CDR3 region has 17 residues. The CDR3 DNA reads TGTGCCAGCAGCACACCTATACAGGGTCTCCCCTCCTACGAGCAGTACTTC. Translation: CASSTPIQGLPSYEQYF.

This rearrangement joins TRBV19 to TRBJ1-4, with unresolved D. Trimming cost V 7 bases and J 3 bases, with 12 bases left between them. Germline V CDR1 and CDR2: LNHDA, SQIVND (reference sequence). The CDR3 sequence is 14 residues long. The CDR3 is CASTVHAANEKLFF. In DNA form, the CDR3 reads TGTGCCAGTACGGTCCATGCCGCTAATGAAAAACTGTTTTTT.

The chain uses TRBV21-1 and TRBJ1-2. TRBV21-1 is tagged as a pseudogene. The CDR3 has 16 residues. As DNA, the CDR3 is TGTGCCAGCAGCTCAGGGGGGGTAGGGTTCGGCTATGGCTACACCTTC. Protein product: CASSSGGVGFGYGYTF.

This clone was observed a single time. The rearrangement joins TRBV28 to TRBJ2-2; 8 nucleotides align to TRBD2. Looked up from germline, CDR1 is MDHEN and CDR2 is SYDVKM. V shed 5 bases, J shed 1 base, and the junction held 3 bases outside the gene matches. The CDR3 consists of 15 residues. DNA of the CDR3: TGTGCCAGCAGTCGAGCGGGAGAGAACACCGGGGAGCTGTTTTTT. Translating gives CASSRAGENTGELFF.

The chain is built from TRBV19 and TRBJ2-6, with D perhaps matching TRBD1 or TRBD2 (6 bases each). V lost 5 bases to trimming and J lost 1 base, with 18 bases between them. This CDR3 contains 18 residues. The germline V gene has CDR1 LNHDA and CDR2 SQIVND (reference sequence). In nucleotides, the CDR3 is TGTGCCAGTAGTGGGGGGCGCGCCTTCATATCTGGGGCCAACGTCCTGACTTTC. Amino acids: CASSGGRAFISGANVLTF.

The chain employs TRBV5-5 and TRBJ1-1; maybe TRBD1 (6 bases). V was clipped by 3 bases and J by 5 bases, with 14 bases between them. The CDR3 spans 14 residues. Germline CDR1 reads SGHKS; CDR2 reads YYEKEE (reference sequence). The CDR3 region has the DNA TGTGCCAGCAGCTACCAGACAGGTAATACTGAAGCTTTCTTT. It codes for CASSYQTGNTEAFF.

In its sample, this clone was seen a few times. The chain carries TRBV5-1 and TRBJ2-7; 8 nucleotides match TRBD1. The V gene's germline CDR1 is SGHRS and CDR2 YFSETQ. The CDR3 runs to 15 residues. The V and J ends lost 4 bases and 2 bases, in that order; junction bases with no gene match: 8. CDR3 DNA: TGCGCCAGCAGCGGGACCGGGACAGGAACCTACGAGCAGTACTTC. Encoded protein: CASSGTGTGTYEQYF.

This clone came up a few times. The CDR3 sequence: CASSGNRGSYGYTF. The CDR3 DNA sequence: TGCGCCAGCAGTGGCAACAGGGGGAGCTATGGCTACACCTTC. This chain joins TRBV10-2 and TRBJ1-2; TRBD1 agrees at 8 bases. V lost 4 bases to trimming and J lost 4 bases; unmatched junction nucleotides: 5. Germline V CDR1 and CDR2: WSHSY, SAAADI. CDR3 size: 14 residues.

CDR3 nucleotide sequence: TGTGCCAGCAGCCCCGGACTAGTCAACACCGGGGAGCTGTTTTTT. This translates into CASSPGLVNTGELFF. V and J are TRBV5-4 and TRBJ2-2, with 7 bases that match TRBD2. J was trimmed by 2 bases and V by 4 bases; bases with no gene match: 5. Germline-derived CDR1 and CDR2 are SGHNT and YYREEE (reference sequence). The CDR3 runs to 15 residues.

The rearrangement joins TRBV7-8 to TRBJ2-1; possibly TRBD1 for D (6 bases). The ends were cut back, 6 bases at V and 2 bases at J, with 17 bases in the middle. Germline V gene data show CDR1 as SGHVS and CDR2 as FQNEAQ. The CDR3 contains 16 residues. CDR3 DNA: TGTGCCAGCAGAGTAACCGGGACAACCACCTACAATGAGCAGTTCTTC. Translating gives CASRVTGTTTYNEQFF.

This clone was picked up a small number of times. The genes are TRBV30 and TRBJ1-3; D is unclear. CDR3 length equals 14 residues. Trimming pared 2 bases from V and 0 bases from J, leaving 8 bases between. Germline values: CDR1 GTSNPN, CDR2 SVGIG (reference sequence). The CDR3 bases are TGTGCCTGGAGTTGGTGGAGCTCTGGAAACACCATATATTTT. It specifies CAWSWWSSGNTIYF.

This chain links TRBV19 with TRBJ1-1; D gene ambiguous. Germline V CDR1 and CDR2: LNHDA, SQIVND (reference sequence). V lost 5 bases and J lost 0, with 4 bases in between. This CDR3 is 12 amino acids long. The CDR3 sequence is CASSRLNTEAFF. In DNA, the CDR3 is TGTGCCAGTAGTCGTTTGAACACTGAAGCTTTCTTT.

The chain is built from TRBV11-2 and TRBJ1-1; D may be TRBD1 (5 bases). The CDR3 has 14 amino acids. The germline V and J ends were trimmed by 3 bases and 4 bases, with 12 bases remaining between them. Germline-derived CDR1 and CDR2 are SGHAT and FQNNGV. As DNA, the CDR3 is TGTGCCAGCAGCTTGCAGGGATTCAGCACTGAAGCTTTCTTT. It translates to CASSLQGFSTEAFF.

The V gene is TRBV30, the J gene TRBJ2-2; D gene ambiguous. CDR3 length: 13 residues. CDR1 and CDR2 (germline): GTSNPN, SVGIG (reference sequence). V lost 3 bases, J lost 1 base, and 6 bases lay in between. CDR3 residues: CAWRGLNTGELFF. CDR3 nucleotide sequence: TGTGCCTGGAGAGGGTTGAACACCGGGGAGCTGTTTTTT.